The clone carrying this TCR beta chain was seen more than once but under ten times. The data stem from a study of early T cells in non-severe SARS-CoV-2 infection. cDNA molecules, individually, were tagged with unique molecular identifiers. From the 5' RACE reads, TCRdb called clonotypes with MiXCR, one entry per CDR3 protein. The sample has around 76,000 distinct CDR3 sequences; more than 14% are singletons. The source of this sequence is an adult who was a healthcare worker with PCR-confirmed SARS-CoV-2 infection or an uninfected control (not recorded which). The sample consisted of whole blood, taken at baseline.

Written as DNA, the CDR3 is TGTGCCAGCAGCTTGGCGGGGGGGCCTTGGCAGTTCTTC. Translation: CASSLAGGPWQFF. J is TRBJ2-1 and V is TRBV5-4, with 8 nucleotides matching TRBD2. Germline V gene lookup returns CDR1 SGHNT and CDR2 YYREEE (reference sequence). V lost 0 bases to trimming and J lost 12 bases; unmatched junction nucleotides: 5. The CDR3 is 13 residues long.